The 30 T cell receptor beta chains below all came from one sample that was sequenced in a study of blood T cell repertoires in COVID-19. Method: immunoSEQ multiplex PCR; TCRdb's copy keeps in-frame clones and lacks some. There are under 150,000 clones in the sample; over 60% occur only once, and about 2.9% lies in the top ten. Sequenced: PBMCs or T cells enriched from blood (not recorded which). The receptors originated from a woman aged 50 to 60 who had recovered from COVID-19.

There are a few counts of this clone. The V and J genes are TRBV5-1 and TRBJ2-1; no clear D. Trimming took off 4 bases at V and 5 bases at J, with 4 bases between the two ends. The V gene's germline CDR1 is SGHRS and CDR2 YFSETQ. The CDR3 length is 11 residues. The CDR3 region has the DNA TGCGCCAGCAGCACTCACAATGAGCAGTTCTTC. Protein product: CASSTHNEQFF.

This chain links TRBV9 with TRBJ2-7, with TRBD2 matching 7 bases. Per the germline V gene, CDR1 is SGDLS and CDR2 is YYNGEE. The CDR3 consists of 14 residues. V shed 1 base, J shed 3 bases, and the junction held 4 bases outside the gene matches. This CDR3 is CASSVTAGDYEQYF. In DNA form, the CDR3 reads TGTGCCAGCAGCGTAACCGCGGGAGACTACGAGCAGTACTTC.

The chain uses TRBV9 and TRBJ2-2, with D unclear. V lost 2 bases to trimming and J lost 9 bases, with 8 bases between them. This CDR3 spans 12 amino acids. CDR1 and CDR2 (germline): SGDLS, YYNGEE. CDR3 coding DNA: TGTGCCAGCAGCGTTGGTAGCTGGGAGCTGTTTTTT. Its translation: CASSVGSWELFF.

The chain has TRBV6-5 and TRBJ1-1, with TRBD1 identical over 7 bases. J gave up 10 bases and V 10 bases, and 9 bases lay outside the gene matches. Germline loops: CDR1 MNHEY, CDR2 SVGAGI. This CDR3 has 11 residues. DNA for the CDR3: TGTGCCATCACGACAGGGTTGGTAGCTTTCTTT. Protein: CAITTGLVAFF.

The V gene is TRBV4-2, the J gene TRBJ2-5, with D perhaps matching TRBD2 (5 bases). The CDR3 consists of 15 residues. V shed 4 bases and J shed 4 bases, with 16 bases lying between them. Germline V gene sequence: CDR1 LGHNA, CDR2 YNFKEQ. Here the CDR3 reads CASSPYLGSGETQYF. The CDR3 bases are TGTGCCAGCAGCCCGTATTTGGGGAGCGGAGAGACCCAGTACTTC.

This chain connects TRBV11-3 to TRBJ2-3; 7 bases map to TRBD2. CDR3 size: 13 residues. In germline, CDR1 is SGHNT, CDR2 YENEEA. The J segment lost 7 bases and the V segment lost 5 bases, leaving 6 bases of the junction unmatched. Here the CDR3 DNA reads TGTGCCAGCAGCCCGATCGGGGGGTATACGCAGTATTTT. Protein: CASSPIGGYTQYF.

The genes are TRBV3-1 (or the pseudogene TRBV3-2) and TRBJ2-5, with TRBD2 as a possible D gene (5 bases). Germline CDR1 reads LGHDT; CDR2 reads YNNKEL (reference sequence). The CDR3 has 14 residues. V gave up 5 bases and J gave up 7 bases, with 17 bases separating them. CDR3 nucleotide sequence: TGTGCCAGCAGCGGTAGCTCCTCGGAGGTGACCCAGTACTTC. Its translation: CASSGSSSEVTQYF.

V is TRBV11-1 and J is TRBJ1-2; 7 nucleotides align to TRBD1. The CDR3 sequence is 14 residues long. Germline values: CDR1 SGHAT, CDR2 FQDESV (reference sequence). V gave up 4 bases and J gave up 9 bases; unmatched junction bases: 11. In DNA, the CDR3 is TGTGCCAGCAGCTCAGGGACAGCTGGTTTTAGCTACACCTTC. Its translation is CASSSGTAGFSYTF.

This chain uses TRBV12-3 or TRBV12-4 with TRBJ1-2; D may be TRBD1 (5 bases). V was shortened by 7 bases and J by 5 bases, with 14 bases between the two germline ends. This CDR3 spans 13 amino acids. The CDR3 nucleotides read TGTGCCAGCACCCCTTCCTCAGGGTATGGCTACACCTTC. Its translation: CASTPSSGYGYTF.

This chain uses TRBV4-1 with TRBJ2-7; a possible D gene is TRBD2 (5 bases). The CDR3 has 14 amino acids. The V end lost 4 bases, the J end lost 1 base, and 11 bases lay between the germline ends. Germline CDR1 reads MGHRA; CDR2 reads YSYEKL. The CDR3 nucleotides are TGCGCCAGCAGCCTAACGGACTCTTCCTACGAGCAGTACTTC. As protein: CASSLTDSSYEQYF.

This clone showed up just a few times. V and J are TRBV11-2 and TRBJ1-2, with 7 positions matching TRBD1. In germline, CDR1 is SGHAT, CDR2 FQNNGV. V shed 5 bases and J 8 bases; nucleotides not matched to a gene: 11. The CDR3 totals 14 residues. CDR3 DNA sequence: TGTGCCAGCAGCCTCTCCGACAGGGCTCGCGGCTACACCTTC. Translating gives CASSLSDRARGYTF.

The chain recombines TRBV6-4 with TRBJ2-2; D gene ambiguous. V shed 6 bases and J shed 6 bases, with 11 bases lying between them. The CDR3 is made up of 13 amino acids. Germline values: CDR1 MRHNA, CDR2 SNTAGT. The CDR3 sequence: CASRPQLAGELFF. For the CDR3, the DNA is TGTGCCAGCAGACCACAGTTGGCCGGGGAGCTGTTTTTT.

The V gene is TRBV7-3, the J gene TRBJ2-5, with TRBD2 as a possible D gene (5 bases). V was cut by 4 bases and J by 1 base, with 7 bases left in between. The germline gives CDR1 SGHTA, CDR2 FQGTGA. This CDR3 contains 13 residues. The DNA of the CDR3 is TGTGCCAGCAGCTATAGCGTCCAAGAGACCCAGTACTTC. This gives the protein CASSYSVQETQYF.

This clone has more than one count but fewer than ten. This sequence joins TRBV5-4 and TRBJ1-1; D is unclear. Trimming left V 4 bases short and J 10 bases short, with 20 bases between. In germline, CDR1 is SGHNT, CDR2 YYREEE (reference sequence). The CDR3 loop spans 14 amino acids. For the CDR3, the DNA is TGTGCCAGCAGCCACCCGTTACTATCCTCTGGAGCTTTCTTT. Its protein product is CASSHPLLSSGAFF.

V and J are TRBV4-1 and TRBJ1-3; D call uncertain. Deletions cut 0 bases from V and 0 bases from J, with 9 bases between. This CDR3 has 16 amino acids. In germline, CDR1 is MGHRA, CDR2 YSYEKL. Here the CDR3 reads CASSQDQDYSGNTIYF. The CDR3 DNA reads TGCGCCAGCAGCCAAGATCAGGACTACTCTGGAAACACCATATATTTT.

V is TRBV10-3 and J is TRBJ1-2; 7 bases line up with TRBD1. CDR1 is ENHRY and CDR2 is SYGVKD in the germline V gene. This CDR3 region has 16 residues. V lost 0 bases, J lost 4 bases, and 8 bases stayed unmatched. The CDR3 sequence: CAISESRTGKTYGYTF. CDR3 coding DNA: TGTGCCATCAGTGAGTCAAGGACAGGAAAAACCTATGGCTACACCTTC.

The genes are TRBV6-5 and TRBJ1-2; TRBD1 agrees at 10 bases. The CDR3 runs 14 residues. With 7 bases clipped from V and 4 bases from J, the junction kept 6 bases outside the gene matches. In germline, CDR1 is MNHEY, CDR2 SVGAGI. The CDR3 DNA reads TGTGCCAGCAATCGACAGGGGGCTGGCTATGGCTACACCTTC. Residues: CASNRQGAGYGYTF.

The genes are TRBV5-6 and TRBJ2-2, with D unresolved. Germline loops: CDR1 SGHDT, CDR2 YYEEEE. Trimming removed 0 bases at V and 1 base at J, with 13 bases between. The CDR3 spans 17 residues. In DNA form, the CDR3 reads TGTGCCAGCAGCTTGGTTTACTCCTCCGAGAACACCGGGGAGCTGTTTTTT. Translating it yields CASSLVYSSENTGELFF.

Here the CDR3 DNA reads TGTGCCAGCAGTGTCCGTTTCTACCGTGGGACAGGTCACTACGAGCAGTACTTC. Its protein product is CASSVRFYRGTGHYEQYF. The J gene is TRBJ2-7, the V gene TRBV6-1, with 8 bases lining up with TRBD1. The CDR3 has 18 amino acids. The germline V gene has CDR1 MNHNS and CDR2 SASEGT. V gave up 4 bases and J gave up 3 bases; unmatched junction bases: 17.

CDR3 sequence (DNA): TGTGCCAGCAGTTACGGCACGACGAACACCGGGGAGCTGTTTTTT. It is translated as CASSYGTTNTGELFF. The chain has TRBV6-2 or TRBV6-3 and TRBJ2-2; D is ambiguous. Germline CDR1 reads MNHEY; CDR2 reads SVGEGT. The CDR3 loop spans 15 amino acids. The V end was cut by 2 bases, the J end by 0 bases, with 7 bases between.

The table lists this clone with a few counts. This rearrangement joins TRBV2 to TRBJ1-5; D remains unclear. Germline CDR1 is SNHLY and CDR2 is FYNNEI. This CDR3 comprises 12 residues. V was clipped by 4 bases and J by 7 bases, with 8 bases between them. The CDR3 coding sequence is TGTGCCAGCAGTGTACGCGTACAGCCCCAGCATTTT. Translation gives CASSVRVQPQHF.

In this sample, this clone turned up a few times. The rearrangement uses TRBV2 and TRBJ2-2, with 7 bases fitting TRBD1. Germline loops: CDR1 SNHLY, CDR2 FYNNEI. This CDR3 is 14 amino acids long. J was trimmed by 3 bases and V by 4 bases; bases with no gene match: 2. CDR3 amino acids: CASSGQGHTGELFF. In DNA, the CDR3 is TGTGCCAGCAGTGGACAGGGCCACACCGGGGAGCTGTTTTTT. Drawing the rest from reference TRBV2 and TRBJ2-2, the complete variable domain is EPEVTQTPSHQVTQMGQEVILRCVPISNHLYFYWYRQILGQKVEFLVSFYNNEISEKSEIFDDQFSVERPDGSNFTLKIRSTKLEDSAMYFCASSGQGHTGELFFGEGSRLTVL.

This clone was detected a few times. The chain recombines TRBV4-2 with TRBJ1-2, with a weak D call TRBD1 (5 bases). Trimming stripped 11 bases from V and 8 bases from J, with 15 bases between. The germline V gene encodes CDR1 LGHNA and CDR2 YNFKEQ. The length of the CDR3 is 11 residues. This CDR3 reads CASEGREGYTF. CDR3 DNA sequence: TGTGCCTCCGAGGGGCGGGAGGGCTACACCTTC.

The chain employs TRBV28 and TRBJ1-6; D unclear. Looked up from germline, CDR1 is MDHEN and CDR2 is SYDVKM. CDR3 length equals 16 residues. V was shortened by 6 bases and J by 3 bases, with 15 bases between the two germline ends. In DNA form, the CDR3 reads TGTGCCAGCAGCCGTCCGGAGGAAAGCTATAATTCACCCCTCCACTTT. It specifies CASSRPEESYNSPLHF.

Details on this clone: The identical CDR3 is also encoded by other nucleotide sequences in the sample. The CDR3 bases are TGTGCCAGCAGTCCCCACTACGAGCAGTACTTC. This translates into CASSPHYEQYF. The chain recombines TRBV28 with TRBJ2-7; D is unresolved. Deletions cut 5 bases from V and 3 bases from J, with 5 bases between. CDR1 MDHEN and CDR2 SYDVKM come from the germline V gene. The CDR3 is made up of 11 amino acids.

The chain carries TRBV11-3 and TRBJ1-6; perhaps TRBD1 as D (6 bases). The CDR3 is 14 residues long. In germline, CDR1 is SGHNT, CDR2 YENEEA. The V end was cut by 8 bases, the J end by 2 bases, with 10 bases between. For the CDR3, the DNA is TGTGCCAGCCGGGGGGCGGCCTATAATTCACCCCTCCACTTT. Protein product: CASRGAAYNSPLHF.

The chain uses TRBV11-2 and TRBJ2-3; 7 positions match TRBD2. This CDR3 comprises 14 residues. From germline, CDR1 is SGHAT and CDR2 FQNNGV. J was trimmed by 6 bases and V by 1 base; bases with no gene match: 4. CDR3 in DNA: TGTGCCAGCAGCTTAGCGGGAGGTTCGGATACGCAGTATTTT. Translating it yields CASSLAGGSDTQYF.

The rearrangement links TRBV4-1 to TRBJ2-7; 11 bases match TRBD2. This CDR3 is 17 amino acids long. CDR1 MGHRA and CDR2 YSYEKL come from the germline V gene. Trimming at V came to 3 bases and at J to 0 bases, leaving 7 bases not matched to a gene. CDR3 sequence reads: CASSQEIAGGFSYEQYF. CDR3 DNA sequence: TGCGCCAGCAGCCAGGAAATAGCGGGGGGGTTCTCCTACGAGCAGTACTTC.

Concerning this clone: Other nucleotide sequences from this sample produce the same CDR3. In DNA form, the CDR3 reads TGTGCCAGCAGCTTGGGACTGGCTAACTATGGCTACACCTTC. Translation gives CASSLGLANYGYTF. The chain has TRBV11-2 and TRBJ1-2, with TRBD1 as a possible D gene (5 bases). Germline V CDR1 and CDR2: SGHAT, FQNNGV. The length of the CDR3 is 14 residues. The V end was cut by 3 bases, the J end by 0 bases, with 8 bases between.

CDR3 in amino acids: CASSIRTAETQYF. CDR3 DNA sequence: TGTGCCAGTAGTATCCGGACAGCGGAGACCCAGTACTTC. This chain uses TRBV19 with TRBJ2-5, with D possibly being TRBD1 (6 bases). Trimming took 3 bases from V and 5 from J, leaving 10 bases between them. The CDR3 has 13 residues. The V gene's germline CDR1 is LNHDA and CDR2 SQIVND (reference sequence).